Below, 10 T cell receptor beta chains from the same sample are listed, as sequenced in a study of tumor-infiltrating lymphocytes in localized non-small cell lung cancer. TCRdb's table, derived via immunoSEQ multiplex PCR, lists solely in-frame clones and lacks some. The sample records some 15,000 clones, 70% to 75% being singletons. The specimen was lung tumor tissue. The source is a human donor with non-small cell lung cancer.

The chain links TRBV28 to TRBJ2-7, with 10 bases matching TRBD2. CDR1 and CDR2 from the germline V gene are MDHEN and SYDVKM. The V and J ends lost 1 base and 5 bases, in that order; junction bases with no gene match: 8. This CDR3 is 16 amino acids long. CDR3 loop: CASSLSLAGAKDEQYF. Here the CDR3 DNA reads TGTGCCAGCAGTTTATCGCTAGCGGGAGCTAAGGACGAGCAGTACTTC.

V usage is TRBV27 and J usage is TRBJ2-3, with D possibly being TRBD2 (6 bases). CDR1 and CDR2 from the germline V gene are MNHEY and SMNVEV (reference sequence). V dropped 0 bases and J dropped 2 bases, with 9 bases sitting between them. This CDR3 is 15 amino acids long. Written as DNA, the CDR3 is TGTGCCAGCAGTTTATCGGGACTTTTCACAGATACGCAGTATTTT. Its protein is CASSLSGLFTDTQYF.

The chain couples TRBV7-2 to TRBJ2-5; D is unresolved. Germline V CDR1 and CDR2: SGHTA, FQGNSA. Trimming took off 2 bases at V and 2 bases at J, with 9 bases between the two ends. CDR3 length equals 14 residues. The CDR3 sequence is CASSLRPVQETQYF. CDR3 DNA: TGTGCCAGCAGCTTAAGACCAGTTCAAGAGACCCAGTACTTC.

The chain has TRBV11-2 and TRBJ1-2, with 8 bases matching TRBD1. The CDR3 consists of 13 residues. V dropped 7 bases and J dropped 2; count of bases not matched to a gene: 3. From germline, CDR1 is SGHAT and CDR2 FQNNGV. For the CDR3, the DNA is TGTGCCAGCACAAGGACAGGGAACTATGGCTACACCTTC. Amino acid sequence: CASTRTGNYGYTF.

The chain carries TRBV6-1 and TRBJ1-1; D gene unclear. V lost 3 bases to trimming and J lost 1 base, with 12 bases between them. Germline CDR1 reads MNHNS; CDR2 reads SASEGT. This CDR3 spans 15 amino acids. The CDR3 spells CASSDDTGSNTEAFF. CDR3 nucleotides: TGTGCCAGCAGTGACGATACGGGGTCGAACACTGAAGCTTTCTTT.

The J gene is TRBJ1-1, the V gene TRBV7-2; perhaps TRBD1 as D (6 bases). V lost 1 base and J lost 4, with 13 bases in between. The length of the CDR3 is 15 residues. Germline-derived CDR1 and CDR2 are SGHTA and FQGNSA. DNA for the CDR3: TGTGCCAGCAGCTTAGATGGGGGGCTTCGCACTGAAGCTTTCTTT. It translates to CASSLDGGLRTEAFF.

V gene TRBV11-2 combines with J gene TRBJ2-5; the D is unclear. V dropped 5 bases and J dropped 0 bases, with 10 bases sitting between them. Germline-derived CDR1 and CDR2 are SGHAT and FQNNGV. The length of the CDR3 is 14 residues. In DNA form, the CDR3 reads TGTGCCAGCAGCCCCGGACGGGACCAAGAGACCCAGTACTTC. Residues: CASSPGRDQETQYF.

The V call is TRBV28, the J call TRBJ2-7; TRBD1 aligns across 10 bases. There are 14 residues in the CDR3. Trimming removed 5 bases from V and 7 bases from J; junction bases left unmatched: 8. In germline, CDR1 is MDHEN, CDR2 SYDVKM. CDR3 coding DNA: TGTGCCAGCAGTGGGGGACAGGGGCTTAGTGAGCAGTACTTC. Translated, it gives CASSGGQGLSEQYF.

This clone is a singleton in its sample. J is TRBJ2-7 and V is TRBV11-1; 9 bases align to TRBD1. Germline values: CDR1 SGHAT, CDR2 FQDESV (reference sequence). Losses at the gene ends were 0 bases for V and 6 bases for J; bases not matched to a gene: 6. This CDR3 region has 15 residues. In DNA, the CDR3 is TGTGCCAGCAGCTTAGCCGGGACAGGGCAGTCCGAGCAGTACTTC. It is translated as CASSLAGTGQSEQYF.

The chain uses TRBV9 and TRBJ1-2; TRBD1 might be the D (6 bases). CDR1 is SGDLS and CDR2 is YYNGEE in the germline V gene. V lost 2 bases to trimming and J lost 4 bases, with 15 bases between them. The CDR3 is made up of 15 amino acids. The CDR3 bases are TGTGCCAGCAGCGTGGAACAGGGAACTATCTATGGCTACACCTTC. The encoded protein is CASSVEQGTIYGYTF.